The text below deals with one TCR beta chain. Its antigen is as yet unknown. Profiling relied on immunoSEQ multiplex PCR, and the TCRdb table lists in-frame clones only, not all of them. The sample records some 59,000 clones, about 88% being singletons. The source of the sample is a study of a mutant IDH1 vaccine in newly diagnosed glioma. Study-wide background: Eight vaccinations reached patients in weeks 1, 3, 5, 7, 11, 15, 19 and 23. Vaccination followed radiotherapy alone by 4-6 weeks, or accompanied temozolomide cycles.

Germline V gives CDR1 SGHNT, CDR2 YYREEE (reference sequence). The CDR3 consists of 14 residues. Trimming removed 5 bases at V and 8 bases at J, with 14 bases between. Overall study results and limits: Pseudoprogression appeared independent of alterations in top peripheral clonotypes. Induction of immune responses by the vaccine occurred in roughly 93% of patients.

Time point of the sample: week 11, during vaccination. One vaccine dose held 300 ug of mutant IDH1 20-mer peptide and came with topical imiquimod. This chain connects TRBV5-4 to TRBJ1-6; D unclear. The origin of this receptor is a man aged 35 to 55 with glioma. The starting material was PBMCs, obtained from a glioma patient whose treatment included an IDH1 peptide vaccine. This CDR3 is CASRRTGVDSPLHF. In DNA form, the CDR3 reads TGTGCCAGCAGACGGACGGGCGTAGATTCACCCCTCCACTTT. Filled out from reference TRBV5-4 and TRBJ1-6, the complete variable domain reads ETGVTQSPTHLIKTRGQQVTLRCSSQSGHNTVSWYQQALGQGPQFIFQYYREEENGRGNFPPRFSGLQFPNYSSELNVNALELDDSALYLCASRRTGVDSPLHFGNGTRLTVT.